The 29 T cell receptor beta chains below were found in one sample sequenced in a study of radiotherapy plus CTLA-4 blockade in lung cancer. Profiled with immunoSEQ multiplex PCR; TCRdb holds only in-frame clones, not every one. Among tens of thousands of clones, roughly 77% were seen once, and the ten largest hold 6.5% to 10%. The sequencing here drew on peripheral blood, taken from a patient treated with radiotherapy plus ipilimumab. The receptors derive from a human donor with non-small cell lung cancer who had a complete response to radiotherapy plus ipilimumab.

The gene calls are TRBV5-1 and TRBJ1-2, with TRBD1 matching 8 bases. V shed 7 bases, J shed 6 bases, and the junction held 8 bases outside the gene matches. CDR3 length: 13 residues. Germline assignment: CDR1 SGHRS and CDR2 YFSETQ. The CDR3 is CASFGAGGHGYTF. CDR3 sequence (DNA): TGCGCCAGCTTCGGGGCAGGGGGCCATGGCTACACCTTC.

The chain employs TRBV18 and TRBJ2-6, with 9 nucleotides matching TRBD1. The CDR3 is 18 amino acids. With V trimmed by 4 bases and J by 0 bases, 7 bases remained unmatched. Germline CDR1 is KGHSH and CDR2 is LQKENI. The DNA for the CDR3 is TGTGCCAGCTCACGTGCCGGGACAGGGACCTCTGGGGCCAACGTCCTGACTTTC. Translation: CASSRAGTGTSGANVLTF. Variable domain in full (rest from reference TRBV18 and TRBJ2-6): NAGVMQNPRHLVRRRGQEARLRCSPMKGHSHVYWYRQLPEEGLKFMVYLQKENIIDESGMPKERFSAEFPKEGPSILRIQQVVRGDSAAYFCASSRAGTGTSGANVLTFGAGSRLTVL.

The V call is TRBV4-1, the J call TRBJ2-4; TRBD2 aligns across 8 bases. V gave up 3 bases and J gave up 6 bases; unmatched junction bases: 10. Germline CDR1 and CDR2: MGHRA and YSYEKL. The CDR3 sequence is 16 residues long. CDR3 amino acids: CASSQGTSSGGNIQYF. CDR3 sequence (DNA): TGCGCCAGCAGCCAGGGGACTAGTTCTGGGGGAAACATTCAGTACTTC.

The V gene is TRBV18, the J gene TRBJ1-1, with D possibly being TRBD1 (5 bases). The V gene lost 4 bases and the J gene lost 0 bases, with 6 bases spanning the gap. Germline-derived CDR1 and CDR2 are KGHSH and LQKENI. The CDR3 spans 13 residues. The CDR3 reads CASSQGLNTEAFF. The CDR3 DNA sequence: TGTGCCAGCTCACAGGGGCTGAACACTGAAGCTTTCTTT.

The CDR3 DNA reads as TGTGCCAGCAGCCGGGACACGGTCGGGGCCAACGTCCTGACTTTC. Amino acid sequence: CASSRDTVGANVLTF. The genes are TRBV6-1 and TRBJ2-6; TRBD1 might be the D (6 bases). Germline CDR1 reads MNHNS; CDR2 reads SASEGT. The CDR3 covers 15 residues. The V end was cut by 6 bases, the J end by 4 bases, with 13 bases between.

This clone was seen more than once but under ten times. The chain couples TRBV7-9 to TRBJ2-5, with D perhaps TRBD1 (6 bases). The germline V gene has CDR1 SEHNR and CDR2 FQNEAQ (reference sequence). V was trimmed by 4 bases and J by 4 bases, leaving 13 bases between them. CDR3 length: 14 amino acids. The CDR3 sequence is CASSYRATGETQYF. The CDR3 DNA reads TGTGCCAGCAGCTACAGGGCCACCGGAGAGACCCAGTACTTC.

The chain carries TRBV19 and TRBJ1-2; possibly TRBD1 for D (6 bases). Trimming left V 4 bases short and J 2 bases short, with 20 bases between. The CDR3 has 17 residues. Germline CDR1 LNHDA, CDR2 SQIVND (reference sequence). CDR3 protein: CASSTTWTRGGNYGYTF. Here the CDR3 DNA reads TGTGCCAGTAGTACGACCTGGACACGCGGGGGCAACTATGGCTACACCTTC.

The CDR3 DNA sequence: TGCGCCAGCAGCCCTGGACAGGGCAGCCAGCCCCAGCATTTT. This sequence encodes CASSPGQGSQPQHF. The V call is TRBV5-1, the J call TRBJ1-5, with TRBD1 matching 8 bases. J was trimmed by 7 bases and V by 4 bases; bases with no gene match: 7. This CDR3 spans 14 amino acids. Germline lookup yields CDR1 SGHRS and CDR2 YFSETQ.

CDR3 protein: CAWSYPFWGQGNEKLFF. CDR3 nucleotide sequence: TGTGCCTGGAGTTACCCCTTTTGGGGACAGGGAAATGAAAAACTGTTTTTT. V is TRBV30 and J is TRBJ1-4, with 9 bases lining up with TRBD1. The ends lost 2 bases at V and 5 bases at J; junction bases unmatched: 12. CDR3 size: 17 residues. Germline assignment: CDR1 GTSNPN and CDR2 SVGIG (reference sequence).

V and J are TRBV4-3 and TRBJ1-1, with 11 bases aligning to TRBD1. This CDR3 has 14 residues. Germline CDR1 and CDR2: LGHNA and YSLEER. V shed 3 bases and J 4 bases; nucleotides not matched to a gene: 1. The CDR3 spells CASSHGTGGTEAFF. Here the CDR3 DNA reads TGCGCCAGCAGCCACGGGACAGGGGGCACTGAAGCTTTCTTT.

The V gene is TRBV5-1, the J gene TRBJ2-5; 13 bases align to TRBD2. CDR3 length: 17 amino acids. CDR1 SGHRS and CDR2 YFSETQ come from the germline V gene. V lost 5 bases, J lost 1 base, and 8 bases stayed unmatched. CDR3 DNA sequence: TGCGCCAGCAGTAGAACGGGACTAGCGGGGACCCAAGAGACCCAGTACTTC. Amino acid sequence: CASSRTGLAGTQETQYF.

This clone was recorded only once. The chain links TRBV7-8 to TRBJ1-1; D gene unclear. Germline V lookup: CDR1 SGHVS, CDR2 FQNEAQ. V dropped 2 bases and J dropped 0 bases, with 13 bases sitting between them. This CDR3 has 16 amino acids. DNA of the CDR3: TGTGCCAGCAGCTTACTGGGGTCGGGGATGAACACTGAAGCTTTCTTT. Protein sequence: CASSLLGSGMNTEAFF.

This chain connects TRBV10-3 to TRBJ1-1; weak D call: TRBD1 (5 bases). The V gene's germline CDR1 is ENHRY and CDR2 SYGVKD. CDR3 length: 13 amino acids. Trimming cost V 6 bases and J 1 base, with 9 bases left between them. This chain's CDR3 is CAIRMTANTEAFF. The DNA for the CDR3 is TGTGCCATCAGAATGACAGCGAACACTGAAGCTTTCTTT.

This chain uses TRBV7-2 with TRBJ2-3; the D gene is possibly TRBD2 (5 bases). The V gene's germline CDR1 is SGHTA and CDR2 FQGNSA. The CDR3 is 14 amino acids. V lost 5 bases to trimming and J lost 8 bases, with 17 bases between them. CDR3 nucleotide sequence: TGTGCCAGCAGCCCCGGAGGACCCCAGAGTACGCAGTATTTT. It encodes CASSPGGPQSTQYF.

This rearrangement joins TRBV19 to TRBJ1-1, with D possibly being TRBD1 (5 bases). V gave up 2 bases and J gave up 0 bases, with 10 bases separating them. The CDR3 extends over 15 amino acids. Germline values: CDR1 LNHDA, CDR2 SQIVND (reference sequence). The DNA of the CDR3 is TGTGCCAGTAGTATAAGCGTGGGGCTGAACACTGAAGCTTTCTTT. Translating gives CASSISVGLNTEAFF. Filled out from reference TRBV19 and TRBJ1-1, the complete variable domain reads DGGITQSPKYLFRKEGQNVTLSCEQNLNHDAMYWYRQDPGQGLRLIYYSQIVNDFQKGDIAEGYSVSREKKESFPLTVTSAQKNPTAFYLCASSISVGLNTEAFFGQGTRLTVV.

This chain links TRBV5-1 with TRBJ1-1, with D maybe TRBD1 (5 bases). Germline lookup yields CDR1 SGHRS and CDR2 YFSETQ. V lost 3 bases, J lost 5 bases, and 14 bases lay in between. The CDR3 loop spans 14 amino acids. CDR3 nucleotide sequence: TGCGCCAGCAGCTACTCCGCGGGGCGGACTGAAGCTTTCTTT. This sequence encodes CASSYSAGRTEAFF.

The genes are TRBV9 and TRBJ2-2; TRBD2 aligns across 14 bases. V gave up 4 bases and J gave up 4 bases; unmatched junction bases: 6. CDR1 and CDR2 from the germline V gene are SGDLS and YYNGEE. The CDR3 length is 17 residues. CDR3 bases: TGTGCCAGCAGCCGACTAGCGGGAGGGAGGGGCACCGGGGAGCTGTTTTTT. Its protein is CASSRLAGGRGTGELFF.

The V and J genes are TRBV12-5 and TRBJ2-2; D unclear. CDR1 and CDR2 from the germline V gene are LGHNT and FRNRAP. CDR3 length: 15 residues. Trimming left V 5 bases short and J 1 base short, with 11 bases between. The CDR3 spells CASGQFLVNTGELFF. CDR3 DNA sequence: TGTGCTAGTGGTCAATTCCTAGTGAACACCGGGGAGCTGTTTTTT.

The CDR3 spells CASSVRDRTYNEQFF. In DNA form, the CDR3 reads TGCGCCAGCAGCGTCCGGGACAGGACCTACAATGAGCAGTTCTTC. V usage is TRBV5-1 and J usage is TRBJ2-1, with 8 nucleotides matching TRBD1. The CDR3 extends over 15 amino acids. CDR1 is SGHRS, CDR2 YFSETQ, per germline. V gave up 4 bases and J gave up 2 bases; unmatched junction bases: 5. The whole variable domain, filled in from reference TRBV5-1 and TRBJ2-1, reads KAGVTQTPRYLIKTRGQQVTLSCSPISGHRSVSWYQQTPGQGLQFLFEYFSETQRNKGNFPGRFSGRQFSNSRSEMNVSTLELGDSALYLCASSVRDRTYNEQFFGPGTRLTVL.

The genes are TRBV19 and TRBJ1-4; D is perhaps TRBD1 (5 bases). The germline V and J ends were trimmed by 6 bases and 5 bases, with 16 bases remaining between them. Per the germline V gene, CDR1 is LNHDA and CDR2 is SQIVND (reference sequence). The CDR3 consists of 15 residues. The CDR3 sequence is CASSPGGGSNEKLFF. In DNA form, the CDR3 reads TGTGCCAGTAGCCCTGGGGGAGGCTCCAATGAAAAACTGTTTTTT.

This chain connects TRBV30 to TRBJ1-6, with D uncertain. The CDR3 length is 16 residues. Germline lookup yields CDR1 GTSNPN and CDR2 SVGIG (reference sequence). V shed 0 bases and J shed 9 bases, with 18 bases lying between them. CDR3 protein: CAWSVLGSHRGSPLHF. The CDR3 coding sequence is TGTGCCTGGAGTGTACTGGGCAGTCACCGGGGTTCACCCCTCCACTTT. Looking up the rest from reference TRBV30 and TRBJ1-6 gives the full variable domain: SQTIHQWPATLVQPVGSPLSLECTVEGTSNPNLYWYRQAAGRGLQLLFYSVGIGQISSEVPQNLSASRPQDRQFILSSKKLLLSDSGFYLCAWSVLGSHRGSPLHFGNGTRLTVT.

This chain uses TRBV6-5 with TRBJ2-1, with D unclear. This CDR3 has 16 amino acids. Deletions cut 0 bases from V and 2 bases from J, with 11 bases between. From germline, CDR1 is MNHEY and CDR2 SVGAGI. The CDR3 protein is CASSYSIEDPYNEQFF. The CDR3 coding sequence is TGTGCCAGCAGTTACTCGATTGAGGATCCCTACAATGAGCAGTTCTTC.

The V and J genes are TRBV20-1 and TRBJ2-3; D may be TRBD2 (5 bases). Germline V gene lookup returns CDR1 DFQATT and CDR2 SNEGSKA (reference sequence). Trimming left V 8 bases short and J 9 bases short, with 15 bases between. The CDR3 is made up of 11 amino acids. CDR3 in amino acids: CSSRTRGTQYF. The CDR3 DNA sequence: TGCAGTTCAAGGACGCGAGGGACGCAGTATTTT.

This clone was seen a handful of times. The chain links TRBV14 to TRBJ1-1; 7 bases fit TRBD1. The CDR3 extends over 14 amino acids. Trimming removed 4 bases from V and 1 base from J; junction bases left unmatched: 3. Germline V gene lookup returns CDR1 SGHDN and CDR2 FVKESK. The CDR3 region has the DNA TGTGCCAGCAGCCTGACAGGGAAGAACACTGAAGCTTTCTTT. It specifies CASSLTGKNTEAFF.

The chain employs TRBV7-9 and TRBJ1-3; no definite D call. This CDR3 is built from 15 residues. Germline V gives CDR1 SEHNR, CDR2 FQNEAQ (reference sequence). V was trimmed by 5 bases and J by 0 bases, leaving 11 bases between them. CDR3 DNA sequence: TGTGCCAGCAGCCAGCGAAGATTCTCTGGAAACACCATATATTTT. This gives the protein CASSQRRFSGNTIYF. Together with reference TRBV7-9 and TRBJ1-3, the CDR3 gives the full variable domain: DTGVSQNPRHKITKRGQNVTFRCDPISEHNRLYWYRQTLGQGPEFLTYFQNEAQLEKSRLLSDRFSAERPKGSFSTLEIQRTEQGDSAMYLCASSQRRFSGNTIYFGEGSWLTVV.

In its sample, this clone was seen once. V and J are TRBV9 and TRBJ1-5; 10 bases fit TRBD1. J was trimmed by 7 bases and V by 3 bases; bases with no gene match: 7. Germline V lookup: CDR1 SGDLS, CDR2 YYNGEE. CDR3 size: 15 residues. The CDR3 spells CASSATGGWGQPQHF. The CDR3 coding sequence is TGTGCCAGCAGCGCGACAGGGGGCTGGGGCCAGCCCCAGCATTTT.

V is TRBV5-1 and J is TRBJ1-1; D possibly corresponds to TRBD1 (6 bases). Germline V lookup: CDR1 SGHRS, CDR2 YFSETQ. This CDR3 contains 15 residues. V shed 2 bases and J shed 3 bases, with 14 bases lying between them. The CDR3 loop reads CASSLDTGRDTEAFF. CDR3 DNA sequence: TGCGCCAGCAGCTTAGATACAGGGCGGGACACTGAAGCTTTCTTT.

The CDR3 spells CASSLGGSRNTGELFF. For the CDR3, the DNA is TGTGCCAGCAGCTTAGGCGGCTCGAGGAACACCGGGGAGCTGTTTTTT. The rearrangement joins TRBV7-8 to TRBJ2-2; D ambiguous. The CDR3 runs to 16 residues. The V and J ends lost 1 base and 1 base respectively, with 10 bases between them. Germline values: CDR1 SGHVS, CDR2 FQNEAQ.

V and J are TRBV9 and TRBJ2-1; 10 nucleotides align to TRBD2. The J segment lost 6 bases and the V segment lost 4 bases, leaving 10 bases of the junction unmatched. The CDR3 totals 16 residues. Germline CDR1 and CDR2: SGDLS and YYNGEE. In DNA, the CDR3 is TGTGCCAGCAGCCCCCCCGGGACTAGCGCACGCAATGAGCAGTTCTTC. It is translated as CASSPPGTSARNEQFF.